This T cell receptor beta chain was captured in a study of T cells in Graves' hyperthyroidism and ophthalmopathy. Using RNA transcripts as the source, TCR beta CDR3 regions were amplified. The study used the HTBI primer set for a first-round RT-PCR of the TCR CDR3. TCRdb re-analysed the multiplex PCR reads in MiXCR, keeping a single row per CDR3 protein. The sample lists some 300,000 distinct CDR3 sequences; approximately 15% were seen once. Germline V gene data show CDR1 as DFQATT and CDR2 as SNEGSKA (reference sequence). The ends lost 3 bases at V and 0 bases at J; junction bases unmatched: 6. This CDR3 region has 16 residues.

This chain links TRBV20-1 with TRBJ2-3, with 10 bases aligning to TRBD2. This sequence was found in a woman aged 35 to 49 with Graves' hyperthyroidism. Sequencing was performed on blood. The CDR3 DNA sequence: TGCAGTGCTAGCCCCCTAGCGGGAGCTAGCACAGATACGCAGTATTTT. Its protein is CSASPLAGASTDTQYF.